This T cell receptor beta chain was captured by sequencing in a study of cytomegalovirus exposure and HLA in healthy donors. Study-wide points: With later analysis, a missense DCLRE1C variant became linked to TCR beta V- and J-gene trimming. Analysis performed later showed TCR beta chains linked to HLA being more clonally expanded than equally common others. According to an earlier analysis, most TCR beta V segments yielded productive rearrangements about 90% or about 30% of the time.

Use of 60 Vbeta and 13 Jbeta primers characterized the PCR. TCRdb's table, derived via immunoSEQ multiplex PCR, lists solely in-frame clones and lacks some. The sample consists of some 120,000 clones, around 80% of them appearing once. After removal of 8 bases from V and 0 bases from J, the junction contained 7 bases not matched to a gene. Germline CDR1 reads MDHEN; CDR2 reads SYDVKM. The CDR3 runs 16 residues. To note about this clone: The antigen is unknown.

Source material: PBMCs. This rearrangement joins TRBV28 to TRBJ2-7, with 13 bases identical to TRBD2. This clonotype was sampled from a man between 18 and 35 years old in good health and CMV-seronegative. The CDR3 nucleotides read TGTGCCAGCCACAGTTGGACTAGCGGGAGCTCCTACGAGCAGTACTTC. It translates to CASHSWTSGSSYEQYF.